The 11 T cell receptor beta chains reported below all come from one sample, sequenced in a study of PD-1 blockade in classical Hodgkin lymphoma. Sequencing used immunoSEQ multiplex PCR; TCRdb keeps in-frame clones, though not all of them. This table holds 20,000 to 30,000 clones, roughly two thirds found once. There was relapse after autologous stem cell transplantation in every patient, and there was variation in brentuximab vedotin exposure. This specimen consisted of peripheral blood mononuclear cells (PBMCs), obtained at baseline. These TCRs come from a human donor with classical Hodgkin lymphoma.

The chain is built from TRBV19 and TRBJ2-4, with a possible D match to TRBD1 (5 bases). V was clipped by 7 bases and J by 8 bases, with 12 bases between them. The CDR3 is 12 residues long. The germline V gene has CDR1 LNHDA and CDR2 SQIVND (reference sequence). The CDR3, as DNA: TGTGCCAGTAACGAAGACAGAGACATTCAGTACTTC. Protein: CASNEDRDIQYF. The whole variable domain, filled in from reference TRBV19 and TRBJ2-4, reads DGGITQSPKYLFRKEGQNVTLSCEQNLNHDAMYWYRQDPGQGLRLIYYSQIVNDFQKGDIAEGYSVSREKKESFPLTVTSAQKNPTAFYLCASNEDRDIQYFGAGTRLSVL.

This chain links TRBV4-1 with TRBJ2-7; 8 bases are shared with TRBD2. Trimming at V came to 2 bases and at J to 5 bases, leaving 11 bases not matched to a gene. Germline V CDR1 and CDR2: MGHRA, YSYEKL. The CDR3 covers 16 residues. The CDR3 spells CASSQFQRGPMDEQYF. In DNA form, the CDR3 reads TGCGCCAGCAGCCAATTCCAGCGGGGGCCTATGGACGAGCAGTACTTC.

The gene calls are TRBV27 and TRBJ1-1, with D possibly matching TRBD1 (6 bases). The CDR3 is made up of 13 amino acids. Germline V gene lookup returns CDR1 MNHEY and CDR2 SMNVEV (reference sequence). Trimming took off 6 bases at V and 4 bases at J, with 12 bases between the two ends. Written as DNA, the CDR3 is TGTGCCAGCAGCCCAACAGGGATCACTGAAGCTTTCTTT. Amino acids: CASSPTGITEAFF.

J is TRBJ2-1 and V is TRBV4-2; the match to TRBD2 covers 10 bases. The germline V gene has CDR1 LGHNA and CDR2 YNFKEQ. CDR3 length: 15 residues. Trimming cost V 1 base and J 3 bases; bases outside gene matches: 0. The CDR3 sequence: CASSQASGGYNEQFF. The CDR3 DNA is TGTGCCAGCAGCCAAGCTAGCGGGGGCTACAATGAGCAGTTCTTC.

The chain links TRBV5-7 to TRBJ1-3; TRBD1 aligns across 12 bases. TRBV5-7 falls under the ORF class, with uncertain function. The CDR3 is made up of 15 amino acids. J lost 8 bases, V lost 4 bases, and 7 bases had no gene match. CDR3 protein: CASSTGTGGADTIYF. DNA of the CDR3: TGTGCCAGCAGCACCGGGACAGGGGGCGCGGACACCATATATTTT.

The chain combines TRBV6-5 with TRBJ1-4; maybe TRBD1 (5 bases). This CDR3 has 16 residues. Germline loops: CDR1 MNHEY, CDR2 SVGAGI. The germline V and J ends were trimmed by 2 bases and 8 bases, with 18 bases remaining between them. The CDR3 bases are TGTGCCAGCAGTTACGTACCAGGGATGGGATACGAAAAACTGTTTTTT. Its translation: CASSYVPGMGYEKLFF.

This clone was picked up one time. The V gene is TRBV2, the J gene TRBJ2-1, with 8 positions matching TRBD1. The CDR3 length is 15 residues. Losses at the gene ends were 7 bases for V and 4 bases for J; bases not matched to a gene: 9. Germline V gene data show CDR1 as SNHLY and CDR2 as FYNNEI. The CDR3 DNA is TGTGCCAGCACAAAACCGGGACAGGAGTACAATGAGCAGTTCTTC. Its translation is CASTKPGQEYNEQFF.

This clone was picked up one time. The CDR3 spells CASTLSGPNNEQFF. DNA of the CDR3: TGTGCCAGCACCCTCTCCGGGCCCAACAATGAGCAGTTCTTC. This chain joins TRBV9 and TRBJ2-1; no clear D. Trimming left V 6 bases short and J 5 bases short, with 15 bases between. The CDR3 runs 14 residues. Germline assignment: CDR1 SGDLS and CDR2 YYNGEE.

The chain combines TRBV4-1 with TRBJ2-5; D remains unclear. The CDR3 is made up of 13 amino acids. The V gene lost 1 base and the J gene lost 4 bases, with 7 bases spanning the gap. Germline assignment: CDR1 MGHRA and CDR2 YSYEKL. The CDR3 spells CASSQVEVETQYF. Here the CDR3 DNA reads TGCGCCAGCAGCCAAGTTGAAGTAGAGACCCAGTACTTC.

The rearrangement joins TRBV7-6 to TRBJ2-6; 10 bases fit TRBD1. The V and J ends lost 5 bases and 3 bases, in that order; junction bases with no gene match: 10. The CDR3 contains 18 residues. Germline values: CDR1 SGHVS, CDR2 FNYEAQ. The CDR3 nucleotides read TGTGCCAGCAGCCCCTCTTCCGGGACAGGGGATGGGGCCAACGTCCTGACTTTC. Its translation is CASSPSSGTGDGANVLTF.

This clone was seen more than once but under ten times. The chain is built from TRBV27 and TRBJ2-7; TRBD1 aligns across 8 bases. Germline V CDR1 and CDR2: MNHEY, SMNVEV (reference sequence). The CDR3 has 14 amino acids. V shed 5 bases, J shed 7 bases, and the junction held 10 bases outside the gene matches. The CDR3 bases are TGTGCCAGCAGTCGAACAGGGGGTCTGAGGGAGCAGTACTTC. Translation: CASSRTGGLREQYF.